Below are 27 T cell receptor beta chains sequenced from a single sample in a study of shared clonotypes between healthy human individuals. Data came from immunoSEQ multiplex PCR; TCRdb stores just in-frame clones and leaves some out. The sample shows about 2 million clones, just under 95% of them seen only once. The naive CD8 population came from CD45RO-negative cells selected for CCR7, without terminally differentiated effector memory CD45RA+ cells. The sequencing sample was made of naive CD8+ T cells sorted from blood. These receptors all stem from a man aged 18 to 35 in good health.

This chain uses TRBV19 with TRBJ1-1; D uncertain. Per germline, CDR1 LNHDA and CDR2 SQIVND (reference sequence). The CDR3 is 15 amino acids. Trimming stripped 2 bases from V and 1 base from J, with 11 bases between. As DNA, the CDR3 is TGTGCCAGTAGTATACCCTGGGCAGGGAACACTGAAGCTTTCTTT. Translation gives CASSIPWAGNTEAFF.

This clone was seen a single time. The chain couples TRBV10-2 to TRBJ2-7, with TRBD2 identical over 9 bases. The CDR3 length is 15 residues. V gave up 3 bases and J gave up 3 bases; unmatched junction bases: 6. Germline V CDR1 and CDR2: WSHSY, SAAADI. The chain's CDR3 is CASSESGTSSYEQYF. The CDR3 DNA sequence: TGCGCCAGCAGTGAATCCGGGACTAGCAGCTACGAGCAGTACTTC.

The chain joins TRBV7-9 to TRBJ2-2; weak D call: TRBD1 (6 bases). From germline, CDR1 is SEHNR and CDR2 FQNEAQ (reference sequence). V lost 5 bases and J lost 1, with 20 bases in between. The CDR3 is made up of 18 amino acids. CDR3 DNA: TGTGCCAGCAGCCCCGGGACAAGAGGACTTCAGAACACCGGGGAGCTGTTTTTT. It specifies CASSPGTRGLQNTGELFF.

The J gene is TRBJ2-5, the V gene TRBV29-1; 8 bases map to TRBD2. Germline V lookup: CDR1 SQVTM, CDR2 ANQGSEA. V dropped 4 bases and J dropped 1; count of bases not matched to a gene: 5. This CDR3 spans 14 amino acids. The CDR3 nucleotides are TGCAGCGTTGTCCAGCGGGGGCCCCAAGAGACCCAGTACTTC. Translated: CSVVQRGPQETQYF.

This chain joins TRBV2 and TRBJ2-7, with D possibly TRBD2 on 6 matching bases. Germline CDR1 SNHLY, CDR2 FYNNEI. The CDR3 has 13 amino acids. V was shortened by 4 bases and J by 6 bases, with 13 bases between the two germline ends. CDR3 amino acids: CASSAYLGGEQYF. CDR3 DNA sequence: TGTGCCAGCAGTGCTTATCTCGGGGGCGAGCAGTACTTC.

The chain is built from TRBV28 and TRBJ1-2; weak D call: TRBD1 (5 bases). The CDR3 runs to 13 residues. Germline V gene sequence: CDR1 MDHEN, CDR2 SYDVKM. Trimming removed 5 bases at V and 10 bases at J, with 17 bases between. In nucleotides, the CDR3 is TGTGCCAGCAGTAGCGCAGGGACCTTCTTCTACACCTTC. Translation gives CASSSAGTFFYTF.

The chain uses TRBV4-1 and TRBJ2-7; perhaps TRBD1 as D (6 bases). The CDR3 covers 14 residues. Trimming removed 4 bases from V and 2 bases from J, with 12 bases in between. Germline CDR1 MGHRA, CDR2 YSYEKL. The CDR3 nucleotides are TGCGCCAGCAGCCCCCGGGCAGGGGCCTACGAGCAGTACTTC. Protein: CASSPRAGAYEQYF.

The gene calls are TRBV7-9 and TRBJ2-7; D might be TRBD2 (7 bases). Germline CDR1 reads SEHNR; CDR2 reads FQNEAQ (reference sequence). This CDR3 comprises 17 residues. Trimming removed 1 base at V and 0 bases at J, with 16 bases between. The CDR3 is CASSLVGGDTISYEQYF. The CDR3 DNA reads TGTGCCAGCAGCTTAGTAGGGGGGGACACCATCTCCTACGAGCAGTACTTC.

The chain uses TRBV15 and TRBJ2-5; D gene unclear. Germline lookup yields CDR1 LNHNV and CDR2 YYDKDF (reference sequence). CDR3 length: 13 residues. V dropped 4 bases and J dropped 2 bases, with 8 bases sitting between them. CDR3 bases: TGTGCCACCAGCATCGGGTTACAAGAGACCCAGTACTTC. This encodes CATSIGLQETQYF.

This rearrangement joins TRBV19 to TRBJ1-5, with a tentative D call TRBD1 (5 bases). The germline V and J ends were trimmed by 6 bases and 0 bases, with 12 bases remaining between them. From germline, CDR1 is LNHDA and CDR2 SQIVND (reference sequence). There are 15 residues in the CDR3. Here the CDR3 reads CASRDNAYSNQPQHF. CDR3 nucleotide sequence: TGTGCCAGTAGGGACAATGCTTATAGCAATCAGCCCCAGCATTTT.

The CDR3 nucleotides read TGTGCCAGCTCACCACCGGGGGGCTTCACCGGGGAGCTGTTTTTT. It is translated as CASSPPGGFTGELFF. This chain joins TRBV18 and TRBJ2-2; D could derive from TRBD1 or TRBD2 (6 bases each). The CDR3 has 15 amino acids. Germline loops: CDR1 KGHSH, CDR2 LQKENI. V lost 0 bases and J lost 4, with 9 bases in between.

CDR3 sequence: CASSLPAGPDNEQFF. CDR3 nucleotides: TGTGCCAGCAGCTTACCCGCAGGGCCCGACAATGAGCAGTTCTTC. The J gene is TRBJ2-1, the V gene TRBV11-2; possible D gene TRBD1, 5 bases. The CDR3 totals 15 residues. V dropped 2 bases and J dropped 5 bases, with 13 bases sitting between them. The germline V gene has CDR1 SGHAT and CDR2 FQNNGV.

The chain carries TRBV4-3 and TRBJ2-1; D gene unclear. This CDR3 spans 13 amino acids. V was cut by 2 bases and J by 7 bases, with 9 bases left in between. Germline V CDR1 and CDR2: LGHNA, YSLEER. The CDR3 DNA reads TGCGCCAGCAGCCAACCCCCTAGTAATGAGCAGTTCTTC. Translated: CASSQPPSNEQFF.

The rearrangement joins TRBV29-1 to TRBJ1-2; the D gene is possibly TRBD1 (6 bases). CDR3 length: 11 amino acids. V lost 7 bases, J lost 5 bases, and 11 bases lay in between. The V gene's germline CDR1 is SQVTM and CDR2 ANQGSEA. DNA for the CDR3: TGCAGCGACGAGGGGGTTTATGGCTACACCTTC. Its translation: CSDEGVYGYTF.

This chain uses TRBV10-3 with TRBJ1-2; D unresolved. This CDR3 contains 15 residues. Per germline, CDR1 ENHRY and CDR2 SYGVKD. V was pared by 0 bases and J by 2 bases, with 10 bases between. For the CDR3, the DNA is TGTGCCATCAGTGAGTCTCCAGCGGGAAACTATGGCTACACCTTC. This translates into CAISESPAGNYGYTF.

The V call is TRBV6-5, the J call TRBJ1-1, with D possibly being TRBD1 (6 bases). Germline V CDR1 and CDR2: MNHEY, SVGAGI. The CDR3 is 15 residues long. V lost 8 bases and J 7 bases, leaving 23 bases between the germline ends. The CDR3 nucleotides read TGTGCCAGCTTCCCCTCGGGGGGCGACCCCCTTGAAGCTTTCTTT. Translation: CASFPSGGDPLEAFF.

The V call is TRBV7-2, the J call TRBJ1-3; D is uncertain. CDR1 and CDR2 from the germline V gene are SGHTA and FQGNSA. The CDR3 is 15 residues long. V was trimmed by 5 bases and J by 0 bases, leaving 11 bases between them. The CDR3 region has the DNA TGTGCCAGCAGCGAAGACGCCAACTCTGGAAACACCATATATTTT. Amino acids: CASSEDANSGNTIYF.

V is TRBV7-9 and J is TRBJ2-1; 12 bases match TRBD1. J was trimmed by 7 bases and V by 5 bases; bases with no gene match: 15. The V gene's germline CDR1 is SEHNR and CDR2 FQNEAQ (reference sequence). The CDR3 covers 18 residues. The CDR3 DNA reads TGTGCCAGCAGCCAACTTCCGGGACAGGGGGCTGTGGGGAATGAGCAGTTCTTC. Amino acid sequence: CASSQLPGQGAVGNEQFF.

This chain links TRBV11-2 with TRBJ2-1, with 11 bases identical to TRBD2. Trimming cost V 4 bases and J 7 bases; bases outside gene matches: 6. This CDR3 spans 15 amino acids. From germline, CDR1 is SGHAT and CDR2 FQNNGV. The CDR3, as DNA: TGTGCCAGCAGCTGGGGACTAGCGGCAGGGAATGAGCAGTTCTTC. Translated: CASSWGLAAGNEQFF.

The chain recombines TRBV19 with TRBJ2-1, with D perhaps TRBD2 (6 bases). V lost 3 bases and J 3 bases, leaving 15 bases between the germline ends. CDR3 length: 16 residues. The germline CDR1 and CDR2 sequences are LNHDA and SQIVND (reference sequence). The CDR3 nucleotides are TGTGCCAGTAGTATTTTTCTCTCCGGGGGCTACAATGAGCAGTTCTTC. Encoded protein: CASSIFLSGGYNEQFF.

Comments on this clone: The same CDR3 also results from other DNA sequences found in this sample. The chain carries TRBV27 and TRBJ1-1, with TRBD1 matching 8 bases. This CDR3 has 13 residues. With 5 bases clipped from V and 6 bases from J, the junction kept 5 bases outside the gene matches. Germline values: CDR1 MNHEY, CDR2 SMNVEV (reference sequence). Written as DNA, the CDR3 is TGTGCCAGCAGTCCCCAGGGGGCCGCTGAAGCTTTCTTT. Translated, it gives CASSPQGAAEAFF.

A few counts support this clone. The genes are TRBV25-1 and TRBJ2-7, with 8 positions matching TRBD1. Trimming cost V 2 bases and J 5 bases; bases outside gene matches: 5. CDR3 size: 14 residues. Germline values: CDR1 MGHDK, CDR2 SYGVNS. The CDR3 here is CASSETGGGHEQYF. The DNA for the CDR3 is TGTGCCAGCAGTGAAACAGGGGGAGGACACGAGCAGTACTTC.

The chain is built from TRBV12-5 and TRBJ2-7, with D possibly TRBD1 on 6 matching bases. Trimming took off 7 bases at V and 0 bases at J, with 16 bases between the two ends. CDR3 size: 15 residues. The germline gives CDR1 LGHNT, CDR2 FRNRAP. The CDR3 spells CASADGTTTSYEQYF. CDR3 coding DNA: TGTGCTAGTGCCGACGGGACAACCACCTCCTACGAGCAGTACTTC. Variable domain in full (rest from reference TRBV12-5 and TRBJ2-7): DARVTQTPRHKVTEMGQEVTMRCQPILGHNTVFWYRQTMMQGLELLAYFRNRAPLDDSGMPKDRFSAEMPDATLATLKIQPSEPRDSAVYFCASADGTTTSYEQYFGPGTRLTVT.

As to this clone: Distinct nucleotide sequences in the sample also encode this CDR3. The chain carries TRBV9 and TRBJ1-1; perhaps TRBD1 as D (5 bases). Germline loops: CDR1 SGDLS, CDR2 YYNGEE. This CDR3 spans 15 amino acids. Trimming stripped 0 bases from V and 0 bases from J, with 9 bases between. The CDR3 coding sequence is TGTGCCAGCAGCGTAGAGGGGTCCATGAACACTGAAGCTTTCTTT. It codes for CASSVEGSMNTEAFF.

The V call is TRBV2, the J call TRBJ2-3; D remains ambiguous. The CDR3 consists of 15 residues. The V end lost 3 bases, the J end lost 0 bases, and 10 bases lay between the germline ends. CDR1 is SNHLY, CDR2 FYNNEI, per germline. The CDR3: CASSEGYASTDTQYF. The CDR3 DNA reads as TGTGCCAGCAGTGAGGGGTATGCTAGCACAGATACGCAGTATTTT.

The CDR3, as DNA: TGTGCCAGCAGCTTCAAAAGGGGTATGCTATCTAATTCACCCCTCCACTTT. This encodes CASSFKRGMLSNSPLHF. V and J are TRBV11-2 and TRBJ1-6; possibly TRBD1 for D (5 bases). The germline CDR1 and CDR2 sequences are SGHAT and FQNNGV. The ends were cut back, 3 bases at V and 6 bases at J, with 18 bases in the middle. The CDR3 contains 17 residues. Based on the CDR3 plus reference TRBV11-2 and TRBJ1-6, the full variable domain is EAGVAQSPRYKIIEKRQSVAFWCNPISGHATLYWYQQILGQGPKLLIQFQNNGVVDDSQLPKDRFSAERLKGVDSTLKIQPAKLEDSAVYLCASSFKRGMLSNSPLHFGNGTRLTVT.

The chain is built from TRBV6-5 and TRBJ2-7, with TRBD1 matching 9 bases. J lost 4 bases, V lost 1 base, and 2 bases had no gene match. The CDR3 is 14 amino acids. Germline CDR1 is MNHEY and CDR2 is SVGAGI. The CDR3 DNA sequence: TGTGCCAGCAGTTACTTGGGACAGGGTTACGAGCAGTACTTC. This gives the protein CASSYLGQGYEQYF.